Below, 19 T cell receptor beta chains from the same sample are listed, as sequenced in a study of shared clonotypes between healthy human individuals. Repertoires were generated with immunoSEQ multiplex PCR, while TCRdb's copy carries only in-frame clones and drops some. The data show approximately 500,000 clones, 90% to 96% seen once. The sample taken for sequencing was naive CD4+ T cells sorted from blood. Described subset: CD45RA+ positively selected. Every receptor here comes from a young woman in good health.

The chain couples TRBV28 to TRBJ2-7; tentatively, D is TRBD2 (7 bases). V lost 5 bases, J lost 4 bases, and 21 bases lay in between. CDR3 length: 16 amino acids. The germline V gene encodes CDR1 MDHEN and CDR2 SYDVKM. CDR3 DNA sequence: TGTGCCAGCAGTCCACGGCAGGGGAGGGGGAATTACGAGCAGTACTTC. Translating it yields CASSPRQGRGNYEQYF. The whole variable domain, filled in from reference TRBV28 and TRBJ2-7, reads DVKVTQSSRYLVKRTGEKVFLECVQDMDHENMFWYRQDPGLGLRLIYFSYDVKMKEKGDIPEGYSVSREKKERFSLILESASTNQTSMYLCASSPRQGRGNYEQYFGPGTRLTVT.

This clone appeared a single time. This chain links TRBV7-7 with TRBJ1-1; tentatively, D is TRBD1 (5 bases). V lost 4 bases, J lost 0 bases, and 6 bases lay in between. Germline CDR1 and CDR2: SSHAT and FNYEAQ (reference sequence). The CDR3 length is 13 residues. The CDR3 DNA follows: TGTGCCAGCAGCTCGACAGTGAACACTGAAGCTTTCTTT. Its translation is CASSSTVNTEAFF. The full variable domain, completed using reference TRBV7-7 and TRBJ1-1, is GAGVSQSPRYKVTKRGQDVTLRCDPISSHATLYWYQQALGQGPEFLTYFNYEAQPDKSGLPSDRFSAERPEGSISTLTIQRTEQRDSAMYRCASSSTVNTEAFFGQGTRLTVV.

CDR3 DNA sequence: TGTGCCAGCATGAACAGGGAGGGACAGCCCCAGCATTTT. The encoded protein is CASMNREGQPQHF. The chain carries TRBV2 and TRBJ1-5; D may be TRBD1 (6 bases). Trimming removed 7 bases from V and 7 bases from J, with 14 bases in between. Germline V gene sequence: CDR1 SNHLY, CDR2 FYNNEI. The CDR3 length is 13 residues. Based on the CDR3 plus reference TRBV2 and TRBJ1-5, the full variable domain is EPEVTQTPSHQVTQMGQEVILRCVPISNHLYFYWYRQILGQKVEFLVSFYNNEISEKSEIFDDQFSVERPDGSNFTLKIRSTKLEDSAMYFCASMNREGQPQHFGDGTRLSIL.

The chain's CDR3 is CATSRVLLPLHF. In DNA form, the CDR3 reads TGTGCCACCAGCAGAGTTCTTCTACCCCTCCACTTT. The chain joins TRBV15 to TRBJ1-6; D is unresolved. CDR1 LNHNV and CDR2 YYDKDF come from the germline V gene (reference sequence). The CDR3 runs to 12 residues. Between the trimmed V and J ends, which lost 1 base and 12 bases, there was a span of 7 bases.

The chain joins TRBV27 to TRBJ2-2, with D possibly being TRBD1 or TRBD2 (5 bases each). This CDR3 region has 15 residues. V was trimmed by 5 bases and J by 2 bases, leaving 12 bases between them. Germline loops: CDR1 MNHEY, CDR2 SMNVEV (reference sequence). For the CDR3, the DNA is TGTGCCAGCAGTGCCGGGACCCCAAACACCGGGGAGCTGTTTTTT. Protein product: CASSAGTPNTGELFF.

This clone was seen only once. The CDR3 protein is CASSLDYPTGEQFF. CDR3 nucleotide sequence: TGTGCCAGCAGCTTAGACTATCCTACGGGTGAGCAGTTCTTC. The chain carries TRBV7-8 and TRBJ2-1; D not certain. The V gene's germline CDR1 is SGHVS and CDR2 FQNEAQ. The CDR3 consists of 14 residues. Between the trimmed V and J ends, which lost 1 base and 9 bases, there was a span of 13 bases. The full variable domain, in which reference TRBV7-8 and TRBJ2-1 provide the parts outside the CDR3, is GAGVSQSPRYKVAKRGQDVALRCDPISGHVSLFWYQQALGQGPEFLTYFQNEAQLDKSGLPSDRFFAERPEGSVSTLKIQRTQQEDSAVYLCASSLDYPTGEQFFGPGTRLTVL.

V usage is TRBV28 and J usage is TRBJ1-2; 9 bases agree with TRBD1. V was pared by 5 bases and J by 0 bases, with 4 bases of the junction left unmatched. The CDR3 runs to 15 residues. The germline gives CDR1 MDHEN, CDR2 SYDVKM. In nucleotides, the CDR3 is TGTGCCAGCAGTATACGGACAGGGGCTAACTATGGCTACACCTTC. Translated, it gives CASSIRTGANYGYTF.

This chain's CDR3 is CASSAPSGGSSGNVYNEQFF. The CDR3 DNA reads TGTGCCAGCAGTGCCCCCTCGGGGGGCTCTAGCGGGAATGTGTACAATGAGCAGTTCTTC. V and J are TRBV28 and TRBJ2-1, with 9 bases aligning to TRBD2. Germline V gene lookup returns CDR1 MDHEN and CDR2 SYDVKM. This CDR3 contains 20 residues. Trimming cost V 5 bases and J 4 bases; bases outside gene matches: 21.

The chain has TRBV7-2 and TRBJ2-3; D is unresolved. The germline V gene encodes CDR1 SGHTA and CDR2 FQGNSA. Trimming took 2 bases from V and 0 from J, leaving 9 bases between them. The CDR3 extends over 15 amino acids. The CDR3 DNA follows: TGTGCCAGCAGCTTACGTCAATCTAGCACAGATACGCAGTATTTT. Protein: CASSLRQSSTDTQYF. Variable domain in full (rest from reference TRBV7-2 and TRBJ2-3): GAGVSQSPSNKVTEKGKDVELRCDPISGHTALYWYRQSLGQGLEFLIYFQGNSAPDKSGLPSDRFSAERTGGSVSTLTIQRTQQEDSAVYLCASSLRQSSTDTQYFGPGTRLTVL.

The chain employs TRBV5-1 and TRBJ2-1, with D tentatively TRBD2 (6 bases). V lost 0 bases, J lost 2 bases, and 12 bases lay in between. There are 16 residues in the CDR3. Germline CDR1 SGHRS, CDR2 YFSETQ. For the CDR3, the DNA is TGCGCCAGCAGCTTGGAGGGTAGCGGTGCCTACAATGAGCAGTTCTTC. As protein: CASSLEGSGAYNEQFF. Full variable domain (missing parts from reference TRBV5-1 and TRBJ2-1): KAGVTQTPRYLIKTRGQQVTLSCSPISGHRSVSWYQQTPGQGLQFLFEYFSETQRNKGNFPGRFSGRQFSNSRSEMNVSTLELGDSALYLCASSLEGSGAYNEQFFGPGTRLTVL.

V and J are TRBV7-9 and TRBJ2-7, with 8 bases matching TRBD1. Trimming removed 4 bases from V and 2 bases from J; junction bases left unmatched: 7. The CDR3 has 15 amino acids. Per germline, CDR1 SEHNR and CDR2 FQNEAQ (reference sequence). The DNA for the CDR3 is TGTGCCAGCAGCTGGAGACAGGGGCATCCCTACGAGCAGTACTTC. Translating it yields CASSWRQGHPYEQYF.

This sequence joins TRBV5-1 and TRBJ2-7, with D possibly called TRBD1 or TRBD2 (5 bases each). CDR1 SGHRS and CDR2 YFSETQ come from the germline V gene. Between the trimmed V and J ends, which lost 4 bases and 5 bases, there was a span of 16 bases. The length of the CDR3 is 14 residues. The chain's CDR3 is CASSRDNRDDEQYF. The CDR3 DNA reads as TGCGCCAGCAGCCGTGACAACCGGGACGACGAGCAGTACTTC.

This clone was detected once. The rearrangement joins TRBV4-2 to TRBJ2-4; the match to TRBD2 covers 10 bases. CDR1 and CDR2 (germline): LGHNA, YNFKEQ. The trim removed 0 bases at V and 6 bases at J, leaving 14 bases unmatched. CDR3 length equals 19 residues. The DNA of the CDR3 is TGTGCCAGCAGCCAAGATCTGTTTGGGACTAGCGCGAACCTAAACATTCAGTACTTC. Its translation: CASSQDLFGTSANLNIQYF.

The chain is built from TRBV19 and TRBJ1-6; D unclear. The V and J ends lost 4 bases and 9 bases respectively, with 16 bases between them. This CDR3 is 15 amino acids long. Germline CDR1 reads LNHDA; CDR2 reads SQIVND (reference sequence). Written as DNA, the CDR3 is TGTGCCAGTAGTACCAGCCTCGGCGCCCGTTCACCCCTCCACTTT. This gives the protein CASSTSLGARSPLHF.

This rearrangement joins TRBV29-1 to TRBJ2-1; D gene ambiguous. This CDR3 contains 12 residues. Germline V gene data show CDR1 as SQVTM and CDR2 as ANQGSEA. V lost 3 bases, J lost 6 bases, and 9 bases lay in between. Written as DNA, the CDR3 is TGCAGCGTTGATTCCCTCAGCAATGAGCAGTTCTTC. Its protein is CSVDSLSNEQFF.

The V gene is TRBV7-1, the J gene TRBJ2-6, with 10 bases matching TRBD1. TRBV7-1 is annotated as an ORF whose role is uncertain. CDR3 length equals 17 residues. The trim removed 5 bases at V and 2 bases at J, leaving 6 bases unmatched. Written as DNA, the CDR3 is TGTGCCAGCAGCCAAACGACAGGGGGCCCTGGGGCCAACGTCCTGACTTTC. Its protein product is CASSQTTGGPGANVLTF.

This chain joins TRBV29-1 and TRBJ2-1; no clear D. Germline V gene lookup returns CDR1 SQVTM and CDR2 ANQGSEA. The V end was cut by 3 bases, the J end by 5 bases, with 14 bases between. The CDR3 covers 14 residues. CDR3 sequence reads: CSVERRLAHNEQFF. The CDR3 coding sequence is TGCAGCGTTGAGCGGCGTTTGGCCCACAATGAGCAGTTCTTC.

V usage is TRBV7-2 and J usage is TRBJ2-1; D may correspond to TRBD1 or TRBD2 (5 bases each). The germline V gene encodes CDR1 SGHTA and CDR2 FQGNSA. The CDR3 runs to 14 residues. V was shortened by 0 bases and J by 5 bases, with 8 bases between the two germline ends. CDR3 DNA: TGTGCCAGCAGCTTAGCATCGGGGCACAATGAGCAGTTCTTC. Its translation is CASSLASGHNEQFF.

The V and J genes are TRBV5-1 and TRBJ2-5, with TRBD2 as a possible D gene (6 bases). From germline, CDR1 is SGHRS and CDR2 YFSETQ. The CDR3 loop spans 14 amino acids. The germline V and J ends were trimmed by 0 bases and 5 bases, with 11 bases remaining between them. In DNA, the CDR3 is TGCGCCAGCAGCTTGGATGGCGGGGTCGAGACCCAGTACTTC. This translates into CASSLDGGVETQYF.